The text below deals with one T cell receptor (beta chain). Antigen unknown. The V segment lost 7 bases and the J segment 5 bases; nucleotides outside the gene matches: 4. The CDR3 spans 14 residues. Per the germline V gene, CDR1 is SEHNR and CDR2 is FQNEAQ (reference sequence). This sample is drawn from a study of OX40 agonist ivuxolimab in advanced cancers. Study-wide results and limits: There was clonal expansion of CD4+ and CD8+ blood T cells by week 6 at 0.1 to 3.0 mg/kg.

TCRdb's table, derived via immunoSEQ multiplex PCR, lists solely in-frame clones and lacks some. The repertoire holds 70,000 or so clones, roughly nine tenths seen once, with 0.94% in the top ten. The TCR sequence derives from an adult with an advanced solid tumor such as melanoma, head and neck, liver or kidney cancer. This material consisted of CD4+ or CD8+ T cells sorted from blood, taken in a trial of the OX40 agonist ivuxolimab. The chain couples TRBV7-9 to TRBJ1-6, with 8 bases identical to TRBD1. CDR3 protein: CASTPGQDNSPLHF. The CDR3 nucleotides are TGTGCCAGCACCCCGGGACAGGATAATTCACCCCTCCACTTT. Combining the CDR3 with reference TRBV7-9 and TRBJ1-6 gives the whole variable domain DTGVSQNPRHKITKRGQNVTFRCDPISEHNRLYWYRQTLGQGPEFLTYFQNEAQLEKSRLLSDRFSAERPKGSFSTLEIQRTEQGDSAMYLCASTPGQDNSPLHFGNGTRLTVT.